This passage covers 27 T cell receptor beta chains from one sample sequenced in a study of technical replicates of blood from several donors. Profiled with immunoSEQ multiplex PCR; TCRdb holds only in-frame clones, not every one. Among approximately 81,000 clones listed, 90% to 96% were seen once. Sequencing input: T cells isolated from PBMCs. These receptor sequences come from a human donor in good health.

The CDR3 loop reads CASSSASGYSYEQYF. DNA for the CDR3: TGTGCCAGCAGTTCCGCTAGCGGGTACTCCTACGAGCAGTACTTC. J is TRBJ2-7 and V is TRBV27, with TRBD2 matching 8 bases. The V gene end was trimmed by 4 bases and the J gene end by 0 bases; junction bases not matched to a gene: 5. The CDR3 has 15 amino acids. CDR1 is MNHEY, CDR2 SMNVEV, per germline (reference sequence).

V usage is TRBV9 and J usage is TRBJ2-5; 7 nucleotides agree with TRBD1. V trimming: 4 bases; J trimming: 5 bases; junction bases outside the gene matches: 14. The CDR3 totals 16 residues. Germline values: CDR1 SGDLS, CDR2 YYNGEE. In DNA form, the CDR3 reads TGTGCCAGCAGCCCTACGTGGGACAGTCTGATGGAGACCCAGTACTTC. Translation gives CASSPTWDSLMETQYF.

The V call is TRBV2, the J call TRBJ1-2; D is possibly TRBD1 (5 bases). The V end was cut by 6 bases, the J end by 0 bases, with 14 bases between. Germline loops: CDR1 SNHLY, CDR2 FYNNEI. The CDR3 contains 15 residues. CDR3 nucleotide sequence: TGTGCCAGCAGGGATACTGGGGCTTCTAACTATGGCTACACCTTC. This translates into CASRDTGASNYGYTF.

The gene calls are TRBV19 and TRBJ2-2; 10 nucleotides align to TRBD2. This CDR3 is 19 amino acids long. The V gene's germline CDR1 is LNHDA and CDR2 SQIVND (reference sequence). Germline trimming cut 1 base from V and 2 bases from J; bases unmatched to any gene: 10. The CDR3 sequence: CASSIGVGSGRYNTGELFF. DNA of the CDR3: TGTGCCAGTAGTATAGGGGTTGGTAGCGGGAGGTACAACACCGGGGAGCTGTTTTTT.

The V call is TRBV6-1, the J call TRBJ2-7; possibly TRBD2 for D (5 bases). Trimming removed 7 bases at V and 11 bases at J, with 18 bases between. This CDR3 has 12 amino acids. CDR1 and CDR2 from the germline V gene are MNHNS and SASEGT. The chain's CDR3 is CASTPGGFEEYF. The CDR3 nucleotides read TGTGCCAGCACCCCGGGCGGGTTTGAGGAGTACTTC.

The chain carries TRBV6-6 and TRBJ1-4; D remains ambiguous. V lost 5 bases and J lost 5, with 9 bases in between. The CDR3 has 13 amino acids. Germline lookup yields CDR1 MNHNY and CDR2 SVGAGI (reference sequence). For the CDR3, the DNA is TGTGCCAGCAGTGAGAGGATCAATGAAAAACTGTTTTTT. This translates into CASSERINEKLFF.

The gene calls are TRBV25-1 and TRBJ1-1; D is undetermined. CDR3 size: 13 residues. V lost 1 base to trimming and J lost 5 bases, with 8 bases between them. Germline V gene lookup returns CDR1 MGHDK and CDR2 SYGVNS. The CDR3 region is CASSESTRTEAFF. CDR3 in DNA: TGTGCCAGCAGTGAATCAACCCGGACTGAAGCTTTCTTT.

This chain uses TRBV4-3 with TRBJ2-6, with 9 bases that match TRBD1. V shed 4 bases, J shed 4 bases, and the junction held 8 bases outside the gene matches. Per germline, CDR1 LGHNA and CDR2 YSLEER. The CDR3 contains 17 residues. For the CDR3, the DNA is TGCGCCAGCAGCCGAGGGACAGGGACCTCAGGGGCCAACGTCCTGACTTTC. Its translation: CASSRGTGTSGANVLTF.

Here the CDR3 reads CASSRGVHGTQYF. CDR3 DNA sequence: TGTGCCAGCAGCCGGGGTGTACACGGGACCCAGTACTTC. The chain uses TRBV6-5 and TRBJ2-5; maybe TRBD2 (5 bases). This CDR3 has 13 amino acids. The germline V gene has CDR1 MNHEY and CDR2 SVGAGI. Between the trimmed V and J ends, which lost 6 bases and 7 bases, there was a span of 15 bases.

CDR3 region: CASGLVQTPGNTIYF. In DNA form, the CDR3 reads TGTGCTAGTGGTTTGGTACAGACACCTGGAAACACCATATATTTT. The chain links TRBV12-5 to TRBJ1-3; D call uncertain. The ends were cut back, 0 bases at V and 2 bases at J, with 8 bases in the middle. The CDR3 has 15 residues. The germline V gene has CDR1 LGHNT and CDR2 FRNRAP.

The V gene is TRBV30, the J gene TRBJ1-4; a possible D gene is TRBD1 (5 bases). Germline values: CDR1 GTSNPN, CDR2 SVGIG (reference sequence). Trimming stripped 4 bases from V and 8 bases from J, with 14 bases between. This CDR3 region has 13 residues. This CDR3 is CAWNHQGGEKLFF. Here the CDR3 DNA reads TGTGCCTGGAATCATCAGGGAGGAGAAAAACTGTTTTTT.

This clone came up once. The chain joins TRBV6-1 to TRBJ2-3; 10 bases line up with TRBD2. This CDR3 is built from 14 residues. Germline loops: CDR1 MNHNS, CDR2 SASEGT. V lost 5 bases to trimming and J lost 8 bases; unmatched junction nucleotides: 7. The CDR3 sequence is CASSPTSGTGTQYF. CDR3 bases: TGTGCCAGCAGTCCTACTAGCGGGACCGGTACGCAGTATTTT.

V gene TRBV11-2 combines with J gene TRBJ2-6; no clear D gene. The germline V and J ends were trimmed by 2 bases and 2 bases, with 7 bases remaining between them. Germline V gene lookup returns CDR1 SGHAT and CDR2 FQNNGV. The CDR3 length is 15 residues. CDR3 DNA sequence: TGTGCCAGCAGCTTAACTGTGACTGGGGCCAACGTCCTGACTTTC. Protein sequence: CASSLTVTGANVLTF.

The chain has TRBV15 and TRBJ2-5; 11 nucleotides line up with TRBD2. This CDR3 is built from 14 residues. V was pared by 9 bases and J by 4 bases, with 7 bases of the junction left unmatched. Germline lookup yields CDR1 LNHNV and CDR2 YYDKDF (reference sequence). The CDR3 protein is CATQTTSGIETQYF. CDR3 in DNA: TGTGCCACGCAGACGACTAGCGGGATAGAGACCCAGTACTTC.

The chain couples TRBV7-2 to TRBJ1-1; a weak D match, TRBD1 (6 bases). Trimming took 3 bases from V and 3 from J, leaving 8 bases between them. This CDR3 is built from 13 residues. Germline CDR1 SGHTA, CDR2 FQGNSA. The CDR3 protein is CASSFRQDTEAFF. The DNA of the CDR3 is TGTGCCAGCAGCTTTAGACAGGACACTGAAGCTTTCTTT. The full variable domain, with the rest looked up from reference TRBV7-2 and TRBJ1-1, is GAGVSQSPSNKVTEKGKDVELRCDPISGHTALYWYRQSLGQGLEFLIYFQGNSAPDKSGLPSDRFSAERTGGSVSTLTIQRTQQEDSAVYLCASSFRQDTEAFFGQGTRLTVV.

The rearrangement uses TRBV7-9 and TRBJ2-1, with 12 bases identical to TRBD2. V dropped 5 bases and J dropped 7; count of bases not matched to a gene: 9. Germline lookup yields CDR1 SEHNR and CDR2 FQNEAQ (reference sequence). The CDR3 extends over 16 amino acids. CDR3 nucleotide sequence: TGTGCCAGCAGCCTGGCTAGCGGGAGGGCCCTGAATGAGCAGTTCTTC. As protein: CASSLASGRALNEQFF.

The CDR3 DNA reads as TGTGCCAGCAGCCATGGACAGCAGCGGGAGATCTACAATGAGCAGTTCTTC. Amino acid sequence: CASSHGQQREIYNEQFF. This rearrangement joins TRBV14 to TRBJ2-1, with 8 bases matching TRBD2. This CDR3 is 17 amino acids long. The V gene end was trimmed by 3 bases and the J gene end by 3 bases; junction bases not matched to a gene: 10. Germline V CDR1 and CDR2: SGHDN, FVKESK.

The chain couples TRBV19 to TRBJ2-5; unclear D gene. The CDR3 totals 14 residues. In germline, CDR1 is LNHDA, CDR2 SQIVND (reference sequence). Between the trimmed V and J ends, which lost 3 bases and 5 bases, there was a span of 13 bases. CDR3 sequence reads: CASSMIMGMETQYF. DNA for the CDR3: TGTGCCAGTAGTATGATTATGGGCATGGAGACCCAGTACTTC. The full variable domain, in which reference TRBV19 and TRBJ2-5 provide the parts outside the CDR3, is DGGITQSPKYLFRKEGQNVTLSCEQNLNHDAMYWYRQDPGQGLRLIYYSQIVNDFQKGDIAEGYSVSREKKESFPLTVTSAQKNPTAFYLCASSMIMGMETQYFGPGTRLLVL.

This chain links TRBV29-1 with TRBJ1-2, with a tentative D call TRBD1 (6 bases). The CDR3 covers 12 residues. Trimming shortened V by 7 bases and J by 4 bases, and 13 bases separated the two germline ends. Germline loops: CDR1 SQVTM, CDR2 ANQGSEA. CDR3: CSAILGGYGYTF. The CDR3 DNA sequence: TGCAGCGCCATCTTAGGGGGCTATGGCTACACCTTC.

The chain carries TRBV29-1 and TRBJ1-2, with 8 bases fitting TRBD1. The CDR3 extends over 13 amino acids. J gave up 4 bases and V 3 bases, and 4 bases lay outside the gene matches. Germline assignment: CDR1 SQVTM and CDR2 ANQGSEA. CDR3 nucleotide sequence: TGCAGCGTTGAGACAGGGGCCTCCTATGGCTACACCTTC. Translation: CSVETGASYGYTF.

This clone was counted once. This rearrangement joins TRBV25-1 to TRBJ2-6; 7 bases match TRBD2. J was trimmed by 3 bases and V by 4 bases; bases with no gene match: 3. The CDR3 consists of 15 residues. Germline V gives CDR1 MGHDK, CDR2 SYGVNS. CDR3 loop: CASSGGSGGANVLTF. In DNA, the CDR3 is TGTGCCAGCAGTGGCGGGAGTGGTGGGGCCAACGTCCTGACTTTC.

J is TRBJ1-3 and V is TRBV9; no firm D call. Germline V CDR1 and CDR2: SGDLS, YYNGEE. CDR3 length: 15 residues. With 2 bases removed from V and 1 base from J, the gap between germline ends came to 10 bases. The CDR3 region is CASSVQDSSGNTIYF. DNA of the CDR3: TGTGCCAGCAGCGTGCAGGATTCTTCTGGAAACACCATATATTTT.

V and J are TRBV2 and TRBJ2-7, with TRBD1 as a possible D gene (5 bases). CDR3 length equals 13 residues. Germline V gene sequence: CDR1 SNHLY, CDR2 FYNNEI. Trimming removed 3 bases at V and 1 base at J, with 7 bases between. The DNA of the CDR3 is TGTGCCAGCAGTGAGGGGCTTTCCTACGAGCAGTACTTC. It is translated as CASSEGLSYEQYF.

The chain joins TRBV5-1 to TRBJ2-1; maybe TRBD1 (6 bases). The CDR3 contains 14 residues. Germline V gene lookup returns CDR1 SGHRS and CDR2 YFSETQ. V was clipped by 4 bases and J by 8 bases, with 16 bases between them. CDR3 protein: CASSPGTTLDEQFF. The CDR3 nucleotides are TGCGCCAGCAGCCCGGGGACAACCCTTGATGAGCAGTTCTTC.

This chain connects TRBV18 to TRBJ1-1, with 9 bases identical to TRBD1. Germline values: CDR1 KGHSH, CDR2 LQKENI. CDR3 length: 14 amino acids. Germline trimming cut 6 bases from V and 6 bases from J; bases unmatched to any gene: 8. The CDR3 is CASSAWDRASEAFF. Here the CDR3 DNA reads TGTGCCAGCTCTGCCTGGGACAGGGCCTCTGAAGCTTTCTTT.

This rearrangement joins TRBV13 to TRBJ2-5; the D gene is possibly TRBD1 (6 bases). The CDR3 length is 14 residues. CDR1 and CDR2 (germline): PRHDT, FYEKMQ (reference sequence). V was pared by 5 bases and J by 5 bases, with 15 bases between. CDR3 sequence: CASSPLGQVETQYF. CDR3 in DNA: TGTGCCAGCAGCCCACTGGGACAAGTCGAGACCCAGTACTTC. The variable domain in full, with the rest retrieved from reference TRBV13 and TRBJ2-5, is AAGVIQSPRHLIKEKRETATLKCYPIPRHDTVYWYQQGPGQDPQFLISFYEKMQSDKGSIPDRFSAQQFSDYHSELNMSSLELGDSALYFCASSPLGQVETQYFGPGTRLLVL.

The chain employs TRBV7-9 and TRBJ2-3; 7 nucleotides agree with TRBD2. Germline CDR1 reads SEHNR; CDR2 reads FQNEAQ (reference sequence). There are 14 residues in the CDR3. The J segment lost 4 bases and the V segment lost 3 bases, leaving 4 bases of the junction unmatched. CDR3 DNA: TGTGCCAGCAGCTTCGGGGGGTACTCAGATACGCAGTATTTT. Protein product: CASSFGGYSDTQYF.